The 26 T cell receptor beta chains in this list originate from one sample, sequenced in a study of T cell responses to AZD1222 COVID-19 vaccine. The repertoire was sequenced with immunoSEQ multiplex PCR; TCRdb's copy has only in-frame clones and lacks some. The data show about 54,000 clones, around 89% seen once. The specimen was peripheral blood, collected 28 days after the second AZD1222 dose. The source is an adult who received the AZD1222 COVID-19 vaccine.

This clone was counted between two and nine times. The genes are TRBV25-1 and TRBJ1-1; D may be TRBD1 (5 bases). The germline V and J ends were trimmed by 5 bases and 10 bases, with 14 bases remaining between them. Germline values: CDR1 MGHDK, CDR2 SYGVNS. This CDR3 contains 12 residues. CDR3 nucleotides: TGTGCCAGCAGTACCCCCGGGACGGCAGCTTTCTTT. Its protein product is CASSTPGTAAFF.

The chain combines TRBV3-1 (or the pseudogene TRBV3-2) with TRBJ2-6, with TRBD1 identical over 9 bases. Per the germline V gene, CDR1 is LGHDT and CDR2 is YNNKEL (reference sequence). V lost 4 bases, J lost 2 bases, and 6 bases stayed unmatched. The CDR3 consists of 17 residues. CDR3 coding DNA: TGTGCCAGCAGCCTGGGACAGGGAGCGGCTGGGGCCAACGTCCTGACTTTC. Translation gives CASSLGQGAAGANVLTF.

This clone was recorded a few times. This rearrangement joins TRBV5-1 to TRBJ2-3; TRBD1 matches 7 bases. The CDR3 sequence is 18 residues long. Germline assignment: CDR1 SGHRS and CDR2 YFSETQ. Trimming cost V 2 bases and J 0 bases; bases outside gene matches: 12. This chain's CDR3 is CASSFLMSTGISTDTQYF. The DNA for the CDR3 is TGCGCCAGCAGCTTCTTGATGTCGACAGGGATAAGCACAGATACGCAGTATTTT.

This clone was detected only once. V gene TRBV3-1 (or the pseudogene TRBV3-2) combines with J gene TRBJ2-1; D could derive from TRBD1 or TRBD2 (6 bases each). Germline assignment: CDR1 LGHDT and CDR2 YNNKEL (reference sequence). V dropped 0 bases and J dropped 4 bases, with 10 bases sitting between them. The CDR3 spans 15 residues. The DNA of the CDR3 is TGTGCCAGCAGCCAAGAAGGGGGAGGATACAATGAGCAGTTCTTC. The encoded protein is CASSQEGGGYNEQFF.

A few counts support this clone. The V call is TRBV11-2, the J call TRBJ2-7; TRBD2 matches 13 bases. The CDR3 runs 16 residues. In germline, CDR1 is SGHAT, CDR2 FQNNGV. J lost 0 bases, V lost 5 bases, and 4 bases had no gene match. The CDR3 reads CASSPGLAGVSYEQYF. In DNA form, the CDR3 reads TGTGCCAGCAGCCCCGGACTAGCGGGAGTCTCCTACGAGCAGTACTTC.

The chain employs TRBV4-2 and TRBJ2-3, with a weak D call TRBD2 (5 bases). Trimming took off 1 base at V and 2 bases at J, with 19 bases between the two ends. CDR1 LGHNA and CDR2 YNFKEQ come from the germline V gene. The CDR3 is 18 residues long. CDR3 coding DNA: TGTGCCAGCAGCCAAGGACTCGTACCCCCGAGGGCCACAGATACGCAGTATTTT. This translates into CASSQGLVPPRATDTQYF.

This clone is judged medium-sized (0.01 to 0.1%). V and J are TRBV30 and TRBJ2-4, with 7 bases lining up with TRBD1. With 8 bases clipped from V and 6 bases from J, the junction kept 7 bases outside the gene matches. Germline V gene sequence: CDR1 GTSNPN, CDR2 SVGIG (reference sequence). The CDR3 length is 12 residues. The CDR3 DNA reads TGTGCCAGCCGGGACAGCGCAAACATTCAGTACTTC. Translated: CASRDSANIQYF. Using reference TRBV30 and TRBJ2-4 for the parts outside the CDR3, the full variable domain is SQTIHQWPATLVQPVGSPLSLECTVEGTSNPNLYWYRQAAGRGLQLLFYSVGIGQISSEVPQNLSASRPQDRQFILSSKKLLLSDSGFYLCASRDSANIQYFGAGTRLSVL.

This chain joins TRBV5-4 and TRBJ2-3, with 8 nucleotides matching TRBD1. The junction had 10 bases not matched to a gene; V was cut back by 4 bases and J by 6 bases. The CDR3 has 15 amino acids. CDR1 is SGHNT, CDR2 YYREEE, per germline (reference sequence). In nucleotides, the CDR3 is TGTGCCAGCAGCACCCTGGACAGGGCCGGGGATACGCAGTATTTT. Residues: CASSTLDRAGDTQYF.

This chain connects TRBV6-4 to TRBJ1-1; D is uncertain. Trimming cost V 2 bases and J 0 bases, with 4 bases left between them. The CDR3 totals 13 residues. Germline V gene sequence: CDR1 MRHNA, CDR2 SNTAGT. CDR3: CASSDDMNTEAFF. The CDR3 nucleotides read TGTGCCAGCAGTGACGACATGAACACTGAAGCTTTCTTT.

The V and J genes are TRBV13 and TRBJ2-7; 9 nucleotides align to TRBD2. Trimming at V came to 8 bases and at J to 7 bases, leaving 9 bases not matched to a gene. The CDR3 is 13 residues long. Germline loops: CDR1 PRHDT, CDR2 FYEKMQ (reference sequence). CDR3 DNA: TGTGCCAGCGGGAAATTAGCGGGAGTAGAGCAGTACTTC. This encodes CASGKLAGVEQYF.

The chain's CDR3 is CAISEPGRGISYEQYF. In DNA, the CDR3 is TGTGCCATCAGTGAGCCGGGGAGGGGGATCTCCTACGAGCAGTACTTC. This chain joins TRBV10-3 and TRBJ2-7, with a possible D match to TRBD2 (7 bases). The V gene lost 2 bases and the J gene lost 0 bases, with 14 bases spanning the gap. Germline CDR1 is ENHRY and CDR2 is SYGVKD. This CDR3 contains 16 residues.

The chain joins TRBV5-1 to TRBJ1-1; D gene uncertain. The CDR3 is 13 amino acids. V gave up 4 bases and J gave up 1 base, with 8 bases separating them. Per the germline V gene, CDR1 is SGHRS and CDR2 is YFSETQ. CDR3 sequence reads: CASSIQTNTEAFF. CDR3 bases: TGCGCCAGCAGCATTCAGACGAACACTGAAGCTTTCTTT.

This rearrangement joins TRBV7-2 to TRBJ1-3; 8 nucleotides match TRBD1. V dropped 4 bases and J dropped 4; count of bases not matched to a gene: 12. The germline V gene encodes CDR1 SGHTA and CDR2 FQGNSA. The CDR3 covers 17 residues. The CDR3 coding sequence is TGTGCCAGCAGCTCTGGACAGATTCAGGGGGCAGGAAACACCATATATTTT. Its protein is CASSSGQIQGAGNTIYF.

This clone was counted once. The chain combines TRBV4-2 with TRBJ2-3; D is perhaps TRBD1 (5 bases). Trimming stripped 0 bases from V and 2 bases from J, with 12 bases between. Germline CDR1 LGHNA, CDR2 YNFKEQ. The CDR3 is 16 amino acids. The CDR3 is CASSQEAQGFTDTQYF. The CDR3 DNA reads as TGTGCCAGCAGCCAAGAAGCCCAGGGCTTCACAGATACGCAGTATTTT.

J is TRBJ2-1 and V is TRBV6-1; D not certain. Germline V gene data show CDR1 as MNHNS and CDR2 as SASEGT. The CDR3 is 15 residues long. Between the trimmed V and J ends, which lost 2 bases and 7 bases, there was a span of 15 bases. CDR3 nucleotides: TGTGCCAGCAGTGAAAGCCTGACTTACCTTAATGAGCAGTTCTTC. This codes for CASSESLTYLNEQFF.

V is TRBV19 and J is TRBJ1-5, with 7 bases fitting TRBD1. The CDR3 loop spans 16 amino acids. The V segment lost 1 base and the J segment 4 bases; nucleotides outside the gene matches: 7. Germline CDR1 LNHDA, CDR2 SQIVND (reference sequence). CDR3 sequence: CASSIGLGQWNQPQHF. CDR3 DNA sequence: TGTGCCAGTAGTATAGGATTGGGACAGTGGAATCAGCCCCAGCATTTT.

CDR3 loop: CASSLAGRYGYTF. In DNA form, the CDR3 reads TGCGCCAGCAGCTTGGCAGGGAGGTATGGCTACACCTTC. This chain connects TRBV5-1 to TRBJ1-2; possible D gene TRBD1, 5 bases. This CDR3 contains 13 residues. Per the germline V gene, CDR1 is SGHRS and CDR2 is YFSETQ. V was cut by 0 bases and J by 5 bases, with 8 bases left in between. The whole variable domain, remainder taken from reference TRBV5-1 and TRBJ1-2, is KAGVTQTPRYLIKTRGQQVTLSCSPISGHRSVSWYQQTPGQGLQFLFEYFSETQRNKGNFPGRFSGRQFSNSRSEMNVSTLELGDSALYLCASSLAGRYGYTFGSGTRLTVV.

V gene TRBV4-1 combines with J gene TRBJ1-1, with no clear D. This CDR3 has 11 amino acids. With 1 base removed from V and 9 bases from J, the gap between germline ends came to 6 bases. Germline V CDR1 and CDR2: MGHRA, YSYEKL. The CDR3 DNA reads TGCGCCAGCAGCCAAGTAGGGCAAGCTTTCTTT. Protein sequence: CASSQVGQAFF.

The rearrangement joins TRBV6-4 to TRBJ1-3, with D possibly matching TRBD1 (5 bases). Germline V CDR1 and CDR2: MRHNA, SNTAGT. V gave up 0 bases and J gave up 0 bases, with 24 bases separating them. The CDR3 length is 21 residues. The CDR3 reads CASSDSGRGRKNQGSGNTIYF. CDR3 nucleotide sequence: TGTGCCAGCAGTGACTCTGGCCGCGGTCGGAAAAATCAGGGCTCTGGAAACACCATATATTTT.

The chain joins TRBV3-1 (or the pseudogene TRBV3-2) to TRBJ2-7; tentatively, D is TRBD1 (6 bases). This CDR3 region has 14 residues. V shed 2 bases and J shed 4 bases, with 12 bases lying between them. CDR1 LGHDT and CDR2 YNNKEL come from the germline V gene (reference sequence). The CDR3 nucleotides read TGTGCCAGCAGCCAATCAGGCAGGGGTTACGAGCAGTACTTC. Protein: CASSQSGRGYEQYF.

The chain employs TRBV5-6 and TRBJ1-4; D uncertain. V was trimmed by 0 bases and J by 7 bases, leaving 13 bases between them. Germline V gene data show CDR1 as SGHDT and CDR2 as YYEEEE. The CDR3 spans 15 residues. The CDR3 loop is CASSLARRSSEKLFF. The CDR3 DNA reads as TGTGCCAGCAGCTTGGCACGACGGTCGAGTGAAAAACTGTTTTTT.

V is TRBV3-1 (or the pseudogene TRBV3-2) and J is TRBJ1-6; weak D call: TRBD1 (6 bases). Germline V lookup: CDR1 LGHDT, CDR2 YNNKEL (reference sequence). V shed 1 base and J shed 9 bases, with 19 bases lying between them. The length of the CDR3 is 17 residues. The CDR3 protein is CASSQGQGRGSGSPLHF. The CDR3 region has the DNA TGTGCCAGCAGCCAAGGTCAGGGCAGGGGCTCGGGTTCACCCCTCCACTTT.

CDR3 DNA sequence: TGTGCCAGCAGCTTAGCTCACGGGCAGACAAACACTGAAGCTTTCTTT. Its translation is CASSLAHGQTNTEAFF. V and J are TRBV7-9 and TRBJ1-1; D unclear. Germline V gene data show CDR1 as SEHNR and CDR2 as FQNEAQ (reference sequence). V dropped 0 bases and J dropped 2 bases, with 13 bases sitting between them. The CDR3 has 16 amino acids. The variable domain in full, with the rest retrieved from reference TRBV7-9 and TRBJ1-1, is DTGVSQNPRHKITKRGQNVTFRCDPISEHNRLYWYRQTLGQGPEFLTYFQNEAQLEKSRLLSDRFSAERPKGSFSTLEIQRTEQGDSAMYLCASSLAHGQTNTEAFFGQGTRLTVV.

The genes are TRBV2 and TRBJ2-5, with TRBD2 as a possible D gene (6 bases). V lost 4 bases to trimming and J lost 5 bases, with 17 bases between them. Germline loops: CDR1 SNHLY, CDR2 FYNNEI. CDR3 length: 15 amino acids. In DNA, the CDR3 is TGTGCCAGCAGTGGCGAGACTAGTCGAGGGGAGACCCAGTACTTC. It specifies CASSGETSRGETQYF.

The V call is TRBV5-8, the J call TRBJ2-7; 10 nucleotides align to TRBD2. This CDR3 has 15 amino acids. The germline gives CDR1 SGHTS, CDR2 YDEGEE. The ends lost 3 bases at V and 1 base at J; junction bases unmatched: 4. The CDR3 coding sequence is TGTGCCAGCAGCTCGTTAGCGGGAGGTTCCTACGAGCAGTACTTC. Its protein product is CASSSLAGGSYEQYF.

This chain uses TRBV6-1 with TRBJ1-2, with D uncertain. Trimming removed 2 bases from V and 2 bases from J, with 6 bases in between. The CDR3 runs to 13 residues. The germline CDR1 and CDR2 sequences are MNHNS and SASEGT. CDR3 protein: CASSEMGNYGYTF. The CDR3 nucleotides are TGTGCCAGCAGTGAAATGGGGAACTATGGCTACACCTTC.